This T cell receptor (beta chain) was identified in a study of T cells in Graves' hyperthyroidism and ophthalmopathy. There were TCR beta CDR3 regions amplified from RNA transcripts. A set of HTBI primers served as the primers for a first-round RT-PCR of the TCR CDR3. TCRdb passed the multiplex PCR reads through MiXCR, listing each CDR3 protein once. The sample yields hundreds of thousands of distinct CDR3 sequences, 14% to 15% seen once. Germline V lookup: CDR1 SGHRS, CDR2 YFSETQ. V lost 4 bases to trimming and J lost 2 bases; unmatched junction nucleotides: 4. The CDR3 has 14 residues. The sequencing input was blood. This sequence joins TRBV5-1 and TRBJ2-7, with 9 bases fitting TRBD1. The TCR originated in a man between 18 and 29 years old with Graves' ophthalmopathy. As DNA, the CDR3 is TGCGCCAGCAGCATGGGACAGGGCCCCTACGAGCAGTACTTC. This encodes CASSMGQGPYEQYF.